The rows below give T cell receptor beta chains drawn from one sample of a study of blood T cell repertoires in COVID-19. Clones were sequenced by immunoSEQ multiplex PCR, and TCRdb holds only the in-frame ones, with some missing. The data contain just over 150,000 clones, about 92% of them singletons. Material for sequencing was peripheral blood. The origin of the receptors is a man under 40 with COVID-19, enrolled during active disease. Both conserved end residues are part of each CDR3.

V gene,J gene,CDR3 length,CDR3 protein
TRBV28,TRBJ2-7,15,CASSPRGTGIDEQYF
TRBV6-5,TRBJ1-1,14,CASSYDIQGTEAFF
TRBV18,TRBJ1-2,17,CASSPYAPGQGADGYTF
TRBV2,TRBJ1-5,15,CASSPLQGGNQPQHF
TRBV30,TRBJ2-3,16,CAWSTGTGLLGDTQYF
TRBV18,TRBJ1-5,16,CASSSGQGILHQPQHF
TRBV12-3/TRBV12-4,TRBJ2-1,12,CASSSGTSGKFF
TRBV6-5,TRBJ2-5,13,CASIPGGLQTQYF
TRBV5-4,TRBJ2-1,14,CASIDRGRNNEQFF
TRBV7-3,TRBJ1-1,13,CASSEGTGLEAFF
TRBV24-1,TRBJ2-7,13,CATSDRGPGEQYF
TRBV7-6,TRBJ1-4,16,CASSFVPGQVNEKLFF
TRBV24-1,TRBJ2-7,18,CATSDLRNRGSFPYEQYF
TRBV6-5,TRBJ1-5,14,CASSIGTGNQPQHF
TRBV7-3,TRBJ1-3,15,CASSPSGIGGNTIYF
TRBV19,TRBJ1-1,14,CASSIPPGLTEAFF
TRBV6-1,TRBJ2-1,15,CASSERGWSFNEQFF
TRBV6-6,TRBJ1-5,16,CASSYPGQGSNQPQHF
TRBV2,TRBJ1-1,13,CASSEARGTEAFF
TRBV15,TRBJ1-1,18,CATSRDRDRGFRWTEAFF
TRBV28,TRBJ1-3,18,CASSLRMGRGSPGNTIYF
TRBV19,TRBJ1-1,17,CASTPYSGGFMNTEAFF
TRBV27,TRBJ2-7,16,CASSPSKGQATYEQYF
TRBV18,TRBJ2-3,17,CASSPRMTSGNVDTQYF
TRBV5-6,TRBJ1-2,14,CASSDLQGAWGYTF
TRBV6-4,TRBJ1-1,15,CASSDSRGGHTEAFF
TRBV7-8,TRBJ2-7,13,CASQSAGGYEQYF